This note documents a single TCR beta chain sequence. Using its own MiXCR run on the multiplex PCR reads, TCRdb lists one record per CDR3 protein. The profile shows 150,000 to 200,000 distinct CDR3 sequences, 30% to 35% of them singletons. Trimming cost V 0 bases and J 7 bases, with 7 bases left between them. CDR3 length: 13 residues. The V gene's germline CDR1 is MGHRA and CDR2 YSYEKL. Breast cancer patients provided tissue from their axillary draining lymph nodes. The sample originates from a study of breast tumors, draining lymph nodes, adjacent tissues. The V gene is TRBV4-1, the J gene TRBJ2-4; D uncertain. This clonotype was sampled from a female donor with breast cancer. Some clones in this sample may be carry-over from other donors' samples. Material: axillary lymph node tissue. In DNA, the CDR3 is TGCGCCAGCAGCCAAGAAGGGCGCAACATTCAGTACTTC. As protein: CASSQEGRNIQYF.